This entry lists 15 T cell receptor beta chains sequenced from one sample in a study of blood T cell repertoires in COVID-19. Clones were sequenced by immunoSEQ multiplex PCR, and TCRdb holds only the in-frame ones, with some missing. The sample contains around 260,000 clones, around 83% of which appear only once. Sequencing was performed on peripheral blood. These TCRs come from a man between 18 and 29 years old with active or convalescent COVID-19.

V gene TRBV5-1 combines with J gene TRBJ2-5; tentative D call: TRBD2 (5 bases). Germline values: CDR1 SGHRS, CDR2 YFSETQ. V lost 0 bases and J 5 bases, leaving 11 bases between the germline ends. CDR3 size: 14 residues. In DNA form, the CDR3 reads TGCGCCAGCAGCTTGGGACTAATAGGGGAGACCCAGTACTTC. Translating gives CASSLGLIGETQYF.

This sequence joins TRBV6-1 and TRBJ1-5; D gene unclear. The V and J ends lost 1 base and 7 bases respectively, with 8 bases between them. Germline loops: CDR1 MNHNS, CDR2 SASEGT. The CDR3 has 13 amino acids. The CDR3 loop is CASSEGPGQPQHF. The DNA of the CDR3 is TGTGCCAGCAGTGAAGGACCCGGGCAGCCCCAGCATTTT.

V usage is TRBV18 and J usage is TRBJ2-5; maybe TRBD2 (7 bases). Germline lookup yields CDR1 KGHSH and CDR2 LQKENI. The CDR3 sequence is 15 residues long. Trimming took off 0 bases at V and 2 bases at J, with 10 bases between the two ends. The CDR3 sequence: CASSPPGGAQETQYF. CDR3 sequence (DNA): TGTGCCAGCTCACCACCGGGGGGGGCGCAAGAGACCCAGTACTTC.

The V call is TRBV18, the J call TRBJ1-6; tentative D call: TRBD1 (6 bases). Germline V gene data show CDR1 as KGHSH and CDR2 as LQKENI. The length of the CDR3 is 18 residues. V lost 4 bases, J lost 1 base, and 17 bases lay in between. As DNA, the CDR3 is TGTGCCAGCTCACTGCTACAGGGTGGAGCGTCCTATAATTCACCCCTCCACTTT. It yields the protein CASSLLQGGASYNSPLHF.

The rearrangement links TRBV29-1 to TRBJ1-2, with D tentatively TRBD1 (6 bases). CDR1 is SQVTM, CDR2 ANQGSEA, per germline. Trimming took 8 bases from V and 8 from J, leaving 18 bases between them. The CDR3 extends over 12 amino acids. The CDR3 reads CSTDLQGSGYTF. Here the CDR3 DNA reads TGCAGCACAGACCTACAGGGATCAGGCTACACCTTC.

This chain uses TRBV27 with TRBJ2-7, with TRBD1 identical over 7 bases. From germline, CDR1 is MNHEY and CDR2 SMNVEV (reference sequence). J lost 3 bases, V lost 2 bases, and 4 bases had no gene match. The CDR3 is 14 residues long. CDR3 DNA: TGTGCCAGCAGTTTAGAGAGGGGGCACTACGAGCAGTACTTC. This codes for CASSLERGHYEQYF.

The chain has TRBV5-1 and TRBJ2-3; D not resolved. From germline, CDR1 is SGHRS and CDR2 YFSETQ. Trimming took 0 bases from V and 2 from J, leaving 13 bases between them. The CDR3 is made up of 16 amino acids. CDR3 sequence reads: CASSLGASEITDTQYF. CDR3 coding DNA: TGCGCCAGCAGCTTGGGAGCATCCGAAATCACAGATACGCAGTATTTT.

The rearrangement links TRBV19 to TRBJ2-7, with 10 bases fitting TRBD1. The trim removed 5 bases at V and 4 bases at J, leaving 14 bases unmatched. The germline V gene encodes CDR1 LNHDA and CDR2 SQIVND (reference sequence). This CDR3 has 17 amino acids. This chain's CDR3 is CASSRRDTGTGEYEQYF. CDR3 bases: TGTGCCAGTAGTCGCCGTGACACCGGGACAGGGGAATACGAGCAGTACTTC.

This chain links TRBV19 with TRBJ2-5; possibly TRBD1 for D (6 bases). Germline-derived CDR1 and CDR2 are LNHDA and SQIVND (reference sequence). The V gene lost 9 bases and the J gene lost 7 bases, with 15 bases spanning the gap. The CDR3 has 12 amino acids. DNA of the CDR3: TGTGCCAGCCGCCAACAAGGGGGGACCCAGTACTTC. It is translated as CASRQQGGTQYF.

The chain couples TRBV10-3 to TRBJ1-2, with 10 bases lining up with TRBD1. The CDR3 contains 13 residues. Germline V gene lookup returns CDR1 ENHRY and CDR2 SYGVKD. The trim removed 2 bases at V and 6 bases at J, leaving 0 bases unmatched. Written as DNA, the CDR3 is TGTGCCATCAGTGAGGGACAGGGGGATGGCTACACCTTC. Translating it yields CAISEGQGDGYTF.

V is TRBV3-1 (or the pseudogene TRBV3-2) and J is TRBJ1-3, with 7 bases lining up with TRBD1. Trimming at V came to 4 bases and at J to 0 bases, leaving 9 bases not matched to a gene. CDR3 size: 17 residues. The germline gives CDR1 LGHDT, CDR2 YNNKEL (reference sequence). CDR3 residues: CASSRSPGQISGNTIYF. As DNA, the CDR3 is TGTGCCAGCAGCCGCTCGCCGGGACAGATCTCTGGAAACACCATATATTTT.

The V and J genes are TRBV10-1 and TRBJ1-6; 8 bases are a match to TRBD1. Germline V gene data show CDR1 as WNHNN and CDR2 as SYGVQD (reference sequence). The CDR3 is 18 residues long. V shed 11 bases, J shed 8 bases, and the junction held 23 bases outside the gene matches. The CDR3, as DNA: TGCGCCGGCCCCGGAGGACAGGGAGGAAGAAGGAGCGATTCACCCCTCCACTTT. Amino acid sequence: CAGPGGQGGRRSDSPLHF.

CDR3 DNA sequence: TGCGCCAGCAGCCAAGACAGGGGGCTTGGAGAAAAACTGTTTTTT. Translation gives CASSQDRGLGEKLFF. This sequence joins TRBV4-3 and TRBJ1-4, with TRBD1 matching over 8 bases. Germline assignment: CDR1 LGHNA and CDR2 YSLEER. V shed 0 bases, J shed 8 bases, and the junction held 5 bases outside the gene matches. This CDR3 region has 15 residues.

The J gene is TRBJ2-7, the V gene TRBV9; 9 bases line up with TRBD1. The ends lost 3 bases at V and 2 bases at J; junction bases unmatched: 3. Germline loops: CDR1 SGDLS, CDR2 YYNGEE. The CDR3 covers 14 residues. For the CDR3, the DNA is TGTGCCAGCAGCGCCGGGACAGGGACCTACGAGCAGTACTTC. Translation: CASSAGTGTYEQYF. Full variable domain (rest looked up from reference TRBV9 and TRBJ2-7): DSGVTQTPKHLITATGQRVTLRCSPRSGDLSVYWYQQSLDQGLQFLIQYYNGEERAKGNILERFSAQQFPDLHSELNLSSLELGDSALYFCASSAGTGTYEQYFGPGTRLTVT.

The V gene is TRBV21-1, the J gene TRBJ1-5; the D call TRBD1 from the table was never checked on the DNA. TRBV21-1 is termed a pseudogene. This CDR3 region has 14 residues. The CDR3 sequence: CASSKQQGHQPQHF. The CDR3 DNA sequence: TGTGCCAGCAGCAAGCAACAGGGACACCAGCCCCAGCATTTT.